One and the same sample provided the 8 T cell receptor beta chains below, sequenced in a study of blood T cell repertoires in COVID-19. TCRdb keeps only in-frame clones here, not all; method: immunoSEQ multiplex PCR. The sample yields 85,000 to 120,000 clones, around 80% seen once. Sequencing input: peripheral blood. The origin of the receptors is a man in his sixties with active or convalescent COVID-19.

CDR3 sequence reads: CAISTSIAGGIYEQYV. DNA of the CDR3: TGTGCCATCAGTACCTCCATAGCGGGAGGGATCTACGAGCAGTACGTC. The chain carries TRBV10-3 and TRBJ2-7, with 11 bases aligning to TRBD2. Germline CDR1 is ENHRY and CDR2 is SYGVKD. The CDR3 has 16 amino acids. The J segment lost 3 bases and the V segment lost 5 bases, leaving 9 bases of the junction unmatched.

The chain couples TRBV6-6 to TRBJ2-5; 7 nucleotides agree with TRBD2. Trimming took 8 bases from V and 4 from J; bases not matched to a gene: 4. Germline V CDR1 and CDR2: MNHNY, SVGAGI (reference sequence). CDR3 length equals 12 residues. The CDR3 is CASSGGGETQYF. CDR3 DNA sequence: TGTGCCAGCTCGGGGGGAGGAGAGACCCAGTACTTC.

This clone was detected once. The J gene is TRBJ2-3, the V gene TRBV2; tentative D call: TRBD2 (6 bases). Trimming removed 2 bases at V and 0 bases at J, with 6 bases between. CDR3 length: 14 amino acids. Germline CDR1 is SNHLY and CDR2 is FYNNEI. CDR3 bases: TGTGCCAGCAGTGAACTAGCGAGCACAGATACGCAGTATTTT. It translates to CASSELASTDTQYF. Looking up the rest from reference TRBV2 and TRBJ2-3 gives the full variable domain: EPEVTQTPSHQVTQMGQEVILRCVPISNHLYFYWYRQILGQKVEFLVSFYNNEISEKSEIFDDQFSVERPDGSNFTLKIRSTKLEDSAMYFCASSELASTDTQYFGPGTRLTVL.

This chain uses TRBV4-1 with TRBJ2-3; possible D gene TRBD2, 7 bases. The CDR3 covers 16 residues. Trimming took 1 base from V and 9 from J, leaving 20 bases between them. The germline V gene encodes CDR1 MGHRA and CDR2 YSYEKL. DNA of the CDR3: TGCGCCAGCAGCCAAGCCACAGGGAGGGGGGATTTAACGCAGTATTTT. Translation: CASSQATGRGDLTQYF.

V is TRBV28 and J is TRBJ2-7, with 12 bases aligning to TRBD2. This CDR3 spans 16 amino acids. V was clipped by 2 bases and J by 6 bases; unmatched bases: 8. The germline CDR1 and CDR2 sequences are MDHEN and SYDVKM. Written as DNA, the CDR3 is TGTGCCAGCAGTTTAGTTCTGACTAGCGGGAGAGGCGAGCAGTACTTC. Residues: CASSLVLTSGRGEQYF.

V is TRBV20-1 and J is TRBJ2-3; possible D gene TRBD2, 5 bases. Germline CDR1 and CDR2: DFQATT and SNEGSKA (reference sequence). V lost 3 bases, J lost 1 base, and 11 bases lay in between. The CDR3 totals 14 residues. In nucleotides, the CDR3 is TGCAGTGCTAGTTCCGGGAAGGGCACAGATACGCAGTATTTT. It specifies CSASSGKGTDTQYF.

The chain combines TRBV4-1 with TRBJ1-5; possible D gene TRBD1, 5 bases. The V gene lost 2 bases and the J gene lost 3 bases, with 14 bases spanning the gap. This CDR3 spans 16 amino acids. Per germline, CDR1 MGHRA and CDR2 YSYEKL. CDR3 nucleotide sequence: TGCGCCAGCAGCCAATCTTGGGGGGGAACCAATCAGCCCCAGCATTTT. Protein product: CASSQSWGGTNQPQHF.

The rearrangement links TRBV5-5 to TRBJ1-2; tentatively, D is TRBD1 (5 bases). CDR3 length equals 12 residues. V shed 5 bases and J shed 12 bases, with 17 bases lying between them. The germline CDR1 and CDR2 sequences are SGHKS and YYEKEE (reference sequence). The CDR3 reads CASSWDWRDDTF. In nucleotides, the CDR3 is TGTGCCAGCAGTTGGGACTGGCGTGACGACACCTTC.